One sample yielded the 20 T cell receptor beta chains listed below, sequenced in a study of T cells in Graves' hyperthyroidism and ophthalmopathy. Amplification yielded TCR beta CDR3 regions, with RNA transcripts as the source. The study used the HTBI primer set for a first-round RT-PCR of the TCR CDR3. TCRdb re-analysed the multiplex PCR reads in MiXCR, keeping a single row per CDR3 protein. This table has hundreds of thousands of distinct CDR3 sequences, about 19% appearing once. The specimen sequenced was blood. These receptors originate from a woman aged 45-65 years with Graves' hyperthyroidism that later progressed to Graves' ophthalmopathy.

The chain employs TRBV19 and TRBJ2-1; a possible D gene is TRBD2 (6 bases). Germline V lookup: CDR1 LNHDA, CDR2 SQIVND (reference sequence). The CDR3 is made up of 17 amino acids. V was shortened by 5 bases and J by 5 bases, with 22 bases between the two germline ends. CDR3 in DNA: TGTGCCAGTAGTCCCCCATTTGGGGCGGGGAGAAACAATGAGCAGTTCTTC. Its translation: CASSPPFGAGRNNEQFF.

There are a few counts of this clonotype. J is TRBJ1-1 and V is TRBV7-9; 7 bases line up with TRBD1. The CDR3 is 15 amino acids. The junction had 10 bases not matched to a gene; V was cut back by 4 bases and J by 5 bases. Germline CDR1 is SEHNR and CDR2 is FQNEAQ (reference sequence). CDR3 DNA: TGTGCCAGCAGCTCAAAGAGACAGGGCATGACTGAAGCTTTCTTT. Its protein product is CASSSKRQGMTEAFF.

The chain combines TRBV19 with TRBJ2-5, with TRBD1 matching 7 bases. In germline, CDR1 is LNHDA, CDR2 SQIVND (reference sequence). This CDR3 is 17 amino acids long. V gave up 6 bases and J gave up 4 bases; unmatched junction bases: 17. In DNA form, the CDR3 reads TGTGCCAGTAGCATCACCGGGACAGCGGTTCAGGGAGAGACCCAGTACTTC. Its protein is CASSITGTAVQGETQYF.

This clonotype occurred many times. The rearrangement joins TRBV20-1 to TRBJ2-7, with TRBD1 matching over 7 bases. Germline V CDR1 and CDR2: DFQATT, SNEGSKA (reference sequence). The CDR3 is 16 residues long. V shed 6 bases and J 3 bases; nucleotides not matched to a gene: 17. Written as DNA, the CDR3 is TGCAGTGCCTTAATCGCCCTGAGGGACAGCCTCTACGAGCAGTACTTC. It encodes CSALIALRDSLYEQYF.

The V call is TRBV5-1, the J call TRBJ2-1; TRBD2 matches 10 bases. V trimming: 0 bases; J trimming: 7 bases; junction bases outside the gene matches: 13. The CDR3 has 18 residues. Germline loops: CDR1 SGHRS, CDR2 YFSETQ. The CDR3 here is CASSLGTLAGGIENEQFF. Here the CDR3 DNA reads TGCGCCAGCAGCTTGGGGACGTTAGCGGGGGGCATTGAGAATGAGCAGTTCTTC.

This clonotype was counted many times. The V and J genes are TRBV20-1 and TRBJ1-5; D gene ambiguous. Germline V lookup: CDR1 DFQATT, CDR2 SNEGSKA (reference sequence). The CDR3 is made up of 15 amino acids. Trimming removed 0 bases from V and 6 bases from J, with 15 bases in between. The CDR3 sequence: CSARDLGISGQPQHF. DNA of the CDR3: TGCAGTGCTAGAGATCTAGGCATTTCGGGTCAGCCCCAGCATTTT.

This clonotype occurred many times. The chain joins TRBV11-1 to TRBJ2-7; D not certain. The length of the CDR3 is 14 residues. The germline CDR1 and CDR2 sequences are SGHAT and FQDESV (reference sequence). V lost 2 bases and J lost 3, with 11 bases in between. As DNA, the CDR3 is TGTGCCAGCAGCTTAACCAGCGTCAGCTACGAGCAGTACTTC. It specifies CASSLTSVSYEQYF.

The chain carries TRBV5-6 and TRBJ1-5; TRBD1 aligns across 7 bases. J was trimmed by 7 bases and V by 3 bases; bases with no gene match: 4. The CDR3 consists of 13 residues. CDR1 SGHDT and CDR2 YYEEEE come from the germline V gene. This CDR3 reads CASSSGQTQPQHF. The CDR3 DNA is TGTGCCAGCAGCTCGGGACAGACCCAGCCCCAGCATTTT.

The rearrangement links TRBV7-9 to TRBJ1-1, with 8 nucleotides matching TRBD1. The CDR3 totals 13 residues. CDR1 and CDR2 from the germline V gene are SEHNR and FQNEAQ (reference sequence). V shed 5 bases and J 5 bases; nucleotides not matched to a gene: 4. The CDR3 DNA sequence: TGTGCCAGCAGCGGGACAGGTTGGACTGAAGCTTTCTTT. This translates into CASSGTGWTEAFF.

This clonotype was counted ten times or more. CDR3 loop: CASSQDLSPGYVGGYTF. CDR3 nucleotides: TGTGCCAGCAGCCAAGATCTTTCCCCAGGCTACGTCGGGGGCTACACCTTC. The chain joins TRBV3-1 to TRBJ1-2; D gene uncertain. The CDR3 extends over 17 amino acids. V was pared by 0 bases and J by 8 bases, with 22 bases between. The germline CDR1 and CDR2 sequences are LGHDT and YNNKEL (reference sequence).

In its sample, this clonotype was seen a few times. This chain joins TRBV29-1 and TRBJ1-1; D might be TRBD1 (5 bases). The CDR3 contains 14 residues. CDR1 is SQVTM and CDR2 is ANQGSEA in the germline V gene. Trimming removed 6 bases from V and 3 bases from J, with 17 bases in between. The CDR3 loop is CSVSQGRGDTEAFF. The CDR3 bases are TGCAGCGTCAGCCAGGGTAGGGGCGACACTGAAGCTTTCTTT.

V and J are TRBV12-3 or TRBV12-4 and TRBJ2-7; 7 positions match TRBD2. The trim removed 6 bases at V and 2 bases at J, leaving 7 bases unmatched. The CDR3 has 14 residues. CDR3 loop: CASSGSGSAYEQYF. The CDR3 DNA reads as TGTGCCAGCAGCGGTAGCGGGTCGGCCTACGAGCAGTACTTC.

This clonotype was seen a few times. This chain joins TRBV20-1 and TRBJ2-5, with a possible D match to TRBD1 (6 bases). V lost 2 bases and J lost 0, with 10 bases in between. The length of the CDR3 is 14 residues. The germline V gene has CDR1 DFQATT and CDR2 SNEGSKA (reference sequence). The DNA of the CDR3 is TGCAGTGCTAGATCCCACAGGGACCAAGAGACCCAGTACTTC. It specifies CSARSHRDQETQYF.

This clonotype was seen a few times. The chain has TRBV27 and TRBJ1-2; 7 nucleotides agree with TRBD1. The V segment lost 7 bases and the J segment 4 bases; nucleotides outside the gene matches: 15. The CDR3 length is 16 residues. The germline V gene has CDR1 MNHEY and CDR2 SMNVEV (reference sequence). CDR3 sequence (DNA): TGTGCCAGCACCATGCTGGCAGGGGGAGTCATCTATGGCTACACCTTC. As protein: CASTMLAGGVIYGYTF.

This clonotype has a count of ten or more. In nucleotides, the CDR3 is TGTGCCAGCAGCCCCCGTGAAGCAGATACGCAGTATTTT. Protein sequence: CASSPREADTQYF. The chain couples TRBV7-9 to TRBJ2-3; D gene unclear. This CDR3 has 13 amino acids. The V gene's germline CDR1 is SEHNR and CDR2 FQNEAQ (reference sequence). Trimming shortened V by 5 bases and J by 4 bases, and 10 bases separated the two germline ends. The full variable domain, rest sourced from reference TRBV7-9 and TRBJ2-3, is DTGVSQNPRHKITKRGQNVTFRCDPISEHNRLYWYRQTLGQGPEFLTYFQNEAQLEKSRLLSDRFSAERPKGSFSTLEIQRTEQGDSAMYLCASSPREADTQYFGPGTRLTVL.

The chain employs TRBV4-2 and TRBJ2-5, with D tentatively TRBD2 (6 bases). From germline, CDR1 is LGHNA and CDR2 YNFKEQ. The CDR3 is 13 amino acids. V dropped 8 bases and J dropped 2 bases, with 12 bases sitting between them. In DNA form, the CDR3 reads TGTGCCAGCGGGGGGAGCGTACAAGAGACCCAGTACTTC. Translation gives CASGGSVQETQYF.

The sample holds a few counts of this clonotype. The chain has TRBV15 and TRBJ2-1; 9 bases match TRBD1. The germline V gene has CDR1 LNHNV and CDR2 YYDKDF (reference sequence). The ends lost 7 bases at V and 2 bases at J; junction bases unmatched: 6. This CDR3 is built from 15 residues. DNA for the CDR3: TGTGCCACCACAACTGACAGGGGGACCTACAATGAGCAGTTCTTC. It yields the protein CATTTDRGTYNEQFF.

V usage is TRBV4-1 and J usage is TRBJ2-7; a possible D gene is TRBD1 (6 bases). This CDR3 is 16 amino acids long. Germline V gives CDR1 MGHRA, CDR2 YSYEKL. Trimming took 1 base from V and 2 from J, leaving 15 bases between them. The CDR3 DNA follows: TGCGCCAGCAGCCAAGTTGAGGGGACACCAACCTACGAGCAGTACTTC. Its protein product is CASSQVEGTPTYEQYF.

The chain recombines TRBV7-6 with TRBJ2-1; 8 nucleotides match TRBD2. The CDR3 has 17 residues. With 5 bases clipped from V and 4 bases from J, the junction kept 13 bases outside the gene matches. Germline V gene data show CDR1 as SGHVS and CDR2 as FNYEAQ. The CDR3 region is CASSPSGWAGAYNEQFF. The DNA for the CDR3 is TGTGCCAGCAGCCCTAGCGGGTGGGCGGGGGCGTACAATGAGCAGTTCTTC.

This chain uses TRBV12-3 or TRBV12-4 with TRBJ2-5, with TRBD2 identical over 9 bases. This CDR3 is 16 amino acids long. The ends lost 0 bases at V and 5 bases at J; junction bases unmatched: 7. The CDR3 DNA reads TGTGCCAGCAGTTTAGCGGTGGGACTAGCTTCGGAGACCCAGTACTTC. Its protein product is CASSLAVGLASETQYF.